This T cell receptor (beta chain) was profiled in a study of T cells after yellow fever vaccination. The study's findings and limits: Post-booster samples contained most primary-vaccination clones (approximately 96% CD4, approximately 88% CD8).

On this clonotype: Its antigen is undetermined.

The V gene's germline CDR1 is SGHTA and CDR2 FQGNSA. Trimming left V 3 bases short and J 8 bases short, with 12 bases between. CDR3 length: 13 residues. TCRdb redid the calling of the 5' RACE reads with MiXCR, one entry per CDR3 protein. The table includes about 300,000 distinct CDR3 sequences, 4% detected once. V gene TRBV7-2 combines with J gene TRBJ2-3, with D perhaps assigned TRBD1 or TRBD2 (5 bases each). The clonotype comes from a man aged 18 to 30 who received the YFV17D yellow fever vaccine. The source material was PBMCs, sampled 5 days after the yellow fever booster vaccination. The CDR3 coding sequence is TGTGCCAGCAGCTTCGAGGGGTATGGTACGCAGTATTTT. This codes for CASSFEGYGTQYF.